The 8 T cell receptor beta chains listed next were all sequenced from one sample in a study of shared clonotypes between healthy human individuals. Generated by immunoSEQ multiplex PCR, the TCRdb table keeps only in-frame clones and is missing some. The table shows about 2.1 million clones, with over 85% occurring only once. Naive CD8 cells were CD45RO-negative, positively selected for CCR7, excluding terminally differentiated effector memory CD45RA+ cells. The sequencing sample was made of naive CD8+ T cells from PBMCs. The receptors shown here come from a man between 18 and 29 years old in good health. Some clones in this sample may be carry-over from other donors' samples.

As concerns this clone: This sample includes further DNA sequences coding for the same CDR3. This chain connects TRBV13 to TRBJ2-7; the match to TRBD1 covers 7 bases. CDR3 size: 13 residues. CDR1 PRHDT and CDR2 FYEKMQ come from the germline V gene (reference sequence). With V trimmed by 5 bases and J by 2 bases, 3 bases remained unmatched. CDR3 region: CASSLQGTYEQYF. In nucleotides, the CDR3 is TGTGCCAGCAGCCTACAGGGGACCTACGAGCAGTACTTC.

In its sample, this clone was seen once. The chain recombines TRBV7-2 with TRBJ2-7; 8 bases agree with TRBD1. The trim removed 6 bases at V and 5 bases at J, leaving 9 bases unmatched. The CDR3 sequence is 14 residues long. Germline V gene sequence: CDR1 SGHTA, CDR2 FQGNSA. CDR3: CASRHRDRPHEQYF. The CDR3, as DNA: TGTGCCAGCAGACACCGGGACAGGCCTCACGAGCAGTACTTC.

The chain combines TRBV4-3 with TRBJ1-2, with a possible D match to TRBD1 (5 bases). CDR1 LGHNA and CDR2 YSLEER come from the germline V gene. There are 18 residues in the CDR3. Between the trimmed V and J ends, which lost 1 base and 0 bases, there was a span of 18 bases. CDR3 loop: CASSQGVTSEGTNYGYTF. In DNA form, the CDR3 reads TGCGCCAGCAGCCAAGGGGTCACGTCGGAGGGGACTAACTATGGCTACACCTTC.

This chain joins TRBV15 and TRBJ2-7; TRBD1 matches at 10 bases. Germline CDR1 reads LNHNV; CDR2 reads YYDKDF (reference sequence). V lost 4 bases, J lost 2 bases, and 20 bases stayed unmatched. CDR3 length: 20 amino acids. Written as DNA, the CDR3 is TGTGCCACCAGCACCAGGACGCCCGAAGCCGGGACAGGGGTTCCCTACGAGCAGTACTTC. It is translated as CATSTRTPEAGTGVPYEQYF.

As concerns this clone: Other nucleotide sequences from this sample produce the same CDR3. J is TRBJ2-1 and V is TRBV9; D unclear. This CDR3 is 13 amino acids long. Trimming pared 0 bases from V and 6 bases from J, leaving 7 bases between. The germline gives CDR1 SGDLS, CDR2 YYNGEE. The CDR3 DNA reads as TGTGCCAGCAGCGTAGCGACCAGCAATGAGCAGTTCTTC. Its translation: CASSVATSNEQFF.

This chain links TRBV2 with TRBJ1-4; TRBD1 matches 8 bases. CDR1 SNHLY and CDR2 FYNNEI come from the germline V gene. The CDR3 is 13 amino acids. Trimming removed 9 bases from V and 3 bases from J; junction bases left unmatched: 3. Here the CDR3 DNA reads TGTGCCAGGGGGACAGGCCCTAATGAAAAACTGTTTTTT. Translation: CARGTGPNEKLFF. The whole variable domain, filled in from reference TRBV2 and TRBJ1-4, reads EPEVTQTPSHQVTQMGQEVILRCVPISNHLYFYWYRQILGQKVEFLVSFYNNEISEKSEIFDDQFSVERPDGSNFTLKIRSTKLEDSAMYFCARGTGPNEKLFFGSGTQLSVL.

The chain carries TRBV4-1 and TRBJ2-5; 9 nucleotides align to TRBD2. Trimming cost V 0 bases and J 5 bases; bases outside gene matches: 10. The germline gives CDR1 MGHRA, CDR2 YSYEKL. The CDR3 runs 17 residues. The chain's CDR3 is CASSQERSGLAGETQYF. DNA of the CDR3: TGCGCCAGCAGCCAAGAACGTTCGGGACTAGCCGGTGAGACCCAGTACTTC.

The J gene is TRBJ2-5, the V gene TRBV28, with D hard to call. CDR3 size: 14 residues. V gave up 5 bases and J gave up 3 bases, with 13 bases separating them. Germline V gene lookup returns CDR1 MDHEN and CDR2 SYDVKM. In DNA, the CDR3 is TGTGCCAGCAGTATCCATCTCCCGAAAGAGACCCAGTACTTC. Protein product: CASSIHLPKETQYF.